The 14 T cell receptor beta chains below all came from one sample that was sequenced in a study of regulatory T cells in long-lasting Graves disease. Documented time point: persistent/refractory GD, antithyroid drugs over 5 years with positive TRAb. Following extraction of RNA from PBMCs, that RNA was used to make the TCR library. Building of the TCR beta libraries involved iRepertoire HTBI primers and Arm-PCR of CDR3 regions. TCRdb recomputed calls from the multiplex PCR reads with MiXCR, one row per CDR3 protein. The table lists 700,000 or so distinct CDR3 sequences, around 30% of them singletons. The sample in question was peripheral blood mononuclear cells (PBMCs), obtained when the disease was refractory, from a patient treated with antithyroid drugs. These receptors all come from a female donor with Graves disease.

This clonotype was seen repeatedly, ten times or more. The chain joins TRBV27 to TRBJ1-6; TRBD1 agrees at 9 bases. CDR1 MNHEY and CDR2 SMNVEV come from the germline V gene (reference sequence). This CDR3 contains 19 residues. V lost 5 bases and J lost 6; bases outside the gene matches: 17. In DNA form, the CDR3 reads TGTGCCAGCAGTACGAAACAGGGGGCGAAACCCTGGTTTAATTCACCCCTCCACTTT. Translation gives CASSTKQGAKPWFNSPLHF.

The V gene is TRBV6-1, the J gene TRBJ1-5; TRBD1 might be the D (6 bases). The CDR3 extends over 15 amino acids. From germline, CDR1 is MNHNS and CDR2 SASEGT. Between the trimmed V and J ends, which lost 7 bases and 5 bases, there was a span of 18 bases. In nucleotides, the CDR3 is TGTGCCAGCACCCTAACCCCGACAGGATATCAGCCCCAGCATTTT. Encoded protein: CASTLTPTGYQPQHF.

This clonotype has only a few counts. V is TRBV6-2 or TRBV6-3 and J is TRBJ2-7; D may be TRBD1 (5 bases). The CDR3 has 15 amino acids. Per germline, CDR1 MNHEY and CDR2 SVGEGT. Trimming removed 7 bases at V and 3 bases at J, with 19 bases between. The CDR3 spells CASMPWGGRHYEQYF. The CDR3 DNA reads TGTGCCAGCATGCCCTGGGGCGGTAGACACTACGAGCAGTACTTC.

This clonotype was detected ten times or more. Compared with germline, one end of the junction differs, possibly owing to a read error. The genes are TRBV27 and TRBJ1-6; 11 bases are shared with TRBD1. Germline V lookup: CDR1 MNHEY, CDR2 SMNVEV (reference sequence). The CDR3 sequence is 15 residues long. Here the CDR3 DNA reads TGTGCCAGCAGTTTAACCCCCCAAGGACAGGGGGCCGTATACTTT. This encodes CASSLTPQGQGAVYF.

This clonotype was picked up many times. The V call is TRBV2, the J call TRBJ1-1; D unclear. This CDR3 comprises 12 residues. CDR1 is SNHLY, CDR2 FYNNEI, per germline. With 7 bases removed from V and 10 bases from J, the gap between germline ends came to 16 bases. The CDR3 DNA reads as TGTGCCAGCACTGGGTCTACGGTAGGAGCTTTCTTT. It translates to CASTGSTVGAFF.

This clonotype has a count of ten or more. The chain combines TRBV2 with TRBJ1-1; 9 bases align to TRBD1. The germline gives CDR1 SNHLY, CDR2 FYNNEI. The length of the CDR3 is 13 residues. V was pared by 9 bases and J by 1 base, with 3 bases of the junction left unmatched. This CDR3 is CASGDRANTEAFF. For the CDR3, the DNA is TGTGCCAGTGGGGACAGGGCGAACACTGAAGCTTTCTTT. Supplemented by reference TRBV2 and TRBJ1-1, the full variable domain reads EPEVTQTPSHQVTQMGQEVILRCVPISNHLYFYWYRQILGQKVEFLVSFYNNEISEKSEIFDDQFSVERPDGSNFTLKIRSTKLEDSAMYFCASGDRANTEAFFGQGTRLTVV.

The V and J genes are TRBV27 and TRBJ1-6; a possible D gene is TRBD1 (5 bases). In germline, CDR1 is MNHEY, CDR2 SMNVEV (reference sequence). V was cut by 3 bases and J by 9 bases, with 15 bases left in between. This CDR3 comprises 15 residues. CDR3 bases: TGTGCCAGCAGTTTTTTCGGGGCACGCGGTTCACCCCTCCACTTT. Translating gives CASSFFGARGSPLHF.

This chain links TRBV7-8 with TRBJ1-1; D is possibly TRBD1 (5 bases). Trimming stripped 7 bases from V and 0 bases from J, with 15 bases between. Germline loops: CDR1 SGHVS, CDR2 FQNEAQ. The CDR3 is 15 amino acids. The CDR3 DNA reads as TGTGCCAGCACCCTTAGTGGGGGTTTGAACACTGAAGCTTTCTTT. This translates into CASTLSGGLNTEAFF. The entire variable domain, with the rest obtained from reference TRBV7-8 and TRBJ1-1, is as follows: GAGVSQSPRYKVAKRGQDVALRCDPISGHVSLFWYQQALGQGPEFLTYFQNEAQLDKSGLPSDRFFAERPEGSVSTLKIQRTQQEDSAVYLCASTLSGGLNTEAFFGQGTRLTVV.

V gene TRBV30 combines with J gene TRBJ1-1; the D is unclear. V was clipped by 4 bases and J by 0 bases, with 9 bases between them. Per the germline V gene, CDR1 is GTSNPN and CDR2 is SVGIG (reference sequence). This CDR3 has 13 residues. CDR3 coding DNA: TGTGCCTGGATTTCACACATGAACACTGAAGCTTTCTTT. Encoded protein: CAWISHMNTEAFF. The complete variable domain, with remaining parts taken from reference TRBV30 and TRBJ1-1, reads SQTIHQWPATLVQPVGSPLSLECTVEGTSNPNLYWYRQAAGRGLQLLFYSVGIGQISSEVPQNLSASRPQDRQFILSSKKLLLSDSGFYLCAWISHMNTEAFFGQGTRLTVV.

The table lists this clonotype with many counts. The genes are TRBV20-1 and TRBJ1-2, with D possibly TRBD1 on 5 matching bases. V was pared by 0 bases and J by 5 bases, with 7 bases between. The CDR3 has 12 residues. Germline V gives CDR1 DFQATT, CDR2 SNEGSKA (reference sequence). The CDR3 DNA reads TGCAGTGCTAGAGATGACAGTTATGGCTACACCTTC. Its translation: CSARDDSYGYTF.

This clonotype was observed a few times. The CDR3 DNA is TGTGCCAGCAGCTTAGTTGACAGGCGCACTGAAGCTTTCTTT. Residues: CASSLVDRRTEAFF. The V gene is TRBV7-9, the J gene TRBJ1-1; D perhaps matches TRBD1 (6 bases). The CDR3 runs 14 residues. The germline V gene has CDR1 SEHNR and CDR2 FQNEAQ (reference sequence). Trimming shortened V by 1 base and J by 4 bases, and 10 bases separated the two germline ends.

There are many counts of this clonotype. The V and J genes are TRBV27 and TRBJ1-2, with D perhaps TRBD1 (5 bases). V lost 5 bases and J 0 bases, leaving 13 bases between the germline ends. The germline V gene has CDR1 MNHEY and CDR2 SMNVEV (reference sequence). The CDR3 runs 15 residues. The CDR3 here is CASSKQGATNYGYTF. The CDR3 coding sequence is TGTGCCAGCAGTAAGCAGGGAGCCACTAACTATGGCTACACCTTC.

Only a few counts were recorded for this clonotype. The chain joins TRBV7-9 to TRBJ1-1; 7 bases align to TRBD1. V lost 5 bases to trimming and J lost 9 bases; unmatched junction nucleotides: 12. The CDR3 has 14 residues. Germline V gene lookup returns CDR1 SEHNR and CDR2 FQNEAQ (reference sequence). The CDR3 loop is CASSPTQTGRQAFF. The DNA of the CDR3 is TGTGCCAGCAGCCCCACCCAGACAGGGCGTCAAGCTTTCTTT.

This clonotype showed up many times. The rearrangement uses TRBV11-2 and TRBJ1-1; D is possibly TRBD1 (6 bases). Germline lookup yields CDR1 SGHAT and CDR2 FQNNGV. V shed 1 base and J shed 2 bases, with 11 bases lying between them. This CDR3 is 15 amino acids long. The CDR3 bases are TGTGCCAGCAGCTTAGTTTGGACAGTAAACACTGAAGCTTTCTTT. Its translation: CASSLVWTVNTEAFF.